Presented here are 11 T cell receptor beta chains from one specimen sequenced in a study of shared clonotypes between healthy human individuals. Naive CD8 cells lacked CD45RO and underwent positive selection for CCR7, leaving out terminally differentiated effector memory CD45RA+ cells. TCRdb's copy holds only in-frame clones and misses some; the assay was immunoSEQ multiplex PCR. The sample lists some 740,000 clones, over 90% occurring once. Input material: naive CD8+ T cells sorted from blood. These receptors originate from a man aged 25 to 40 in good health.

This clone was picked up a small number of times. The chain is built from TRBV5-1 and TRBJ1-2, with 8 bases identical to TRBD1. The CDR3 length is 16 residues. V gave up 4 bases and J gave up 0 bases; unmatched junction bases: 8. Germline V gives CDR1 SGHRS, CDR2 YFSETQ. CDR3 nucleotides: TGCGCCAGCAGCCCAGGACAGGGCCAATCTAACTATGGCTACACCTTC. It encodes CASSPGQGQSNYGYTF.

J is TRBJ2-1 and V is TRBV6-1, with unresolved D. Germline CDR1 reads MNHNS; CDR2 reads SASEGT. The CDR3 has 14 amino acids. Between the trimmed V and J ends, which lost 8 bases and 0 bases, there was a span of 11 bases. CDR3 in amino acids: CASLFLGSYNEQFF. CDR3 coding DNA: TGTGCCAGCTTATTTCTGGGCTCCTACAATGAGCAGTTCTTC.

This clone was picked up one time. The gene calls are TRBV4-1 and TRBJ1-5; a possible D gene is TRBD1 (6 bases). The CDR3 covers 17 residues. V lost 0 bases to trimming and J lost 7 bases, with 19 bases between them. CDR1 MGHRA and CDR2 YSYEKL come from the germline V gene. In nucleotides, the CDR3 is TGCGCCAGCAGCCAAGAACTCCGGGGGCAGCTTGGGCAGCCCCAGCATTTT. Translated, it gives CASSQELRGQLGQPQHF.

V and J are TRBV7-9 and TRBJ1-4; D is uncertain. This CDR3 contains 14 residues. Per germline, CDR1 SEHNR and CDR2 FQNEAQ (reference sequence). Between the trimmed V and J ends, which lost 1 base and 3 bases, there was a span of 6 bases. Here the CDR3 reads CASSLGYANEKLFF. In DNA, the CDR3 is TGTGCCAGCAGCTTAGGATATGCTAATGAAAAACTGTTTTTT.

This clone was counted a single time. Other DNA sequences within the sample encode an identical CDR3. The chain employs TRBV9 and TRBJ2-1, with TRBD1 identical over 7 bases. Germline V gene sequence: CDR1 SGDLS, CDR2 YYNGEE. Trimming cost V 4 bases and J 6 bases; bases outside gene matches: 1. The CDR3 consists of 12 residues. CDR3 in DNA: TGTGCCAGCAGCCCAGGGGGCAATGAGCAGTTCTTC. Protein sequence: CASSPGGNEQFF. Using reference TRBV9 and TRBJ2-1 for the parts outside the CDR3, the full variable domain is DSGVTQTPKHLITATGQRVTLRCSPRSGDLSVYWYQQSLDQGLQFLIQYYNGEERAKGNILERFSAQQFPDLHSELNLSSLELGDSALYFCASSPGGNEQFFGPGTRLTVL.

The CDR3 sequence: CASSQEVSYEQYF. CDR3 coding DNA: TGTGCCAGCAGCCAGGAGGTTTCCTACGAGCAGTACTTC. The chain employs TRBV5-8 and TRBJ2-7, with a possible D match to TRBD2 (5 bases). Germline V gene sequence: CDR1 SGHTS, CDR2 YDEGEE. This CDR3 contains 13 residues. The V end lost 4 bases, the J end lost 1 base, and 9 bases lay between the germline ends.

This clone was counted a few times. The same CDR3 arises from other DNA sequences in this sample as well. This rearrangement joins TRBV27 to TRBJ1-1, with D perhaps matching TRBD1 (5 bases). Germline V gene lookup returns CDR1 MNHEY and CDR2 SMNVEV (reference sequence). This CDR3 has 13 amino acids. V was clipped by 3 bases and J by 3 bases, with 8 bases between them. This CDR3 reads CASSFSGYTEAFF. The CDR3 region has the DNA TGTGCCAGCAGTTTTTCAGGGTACACTGAAGCTTTCTTT.

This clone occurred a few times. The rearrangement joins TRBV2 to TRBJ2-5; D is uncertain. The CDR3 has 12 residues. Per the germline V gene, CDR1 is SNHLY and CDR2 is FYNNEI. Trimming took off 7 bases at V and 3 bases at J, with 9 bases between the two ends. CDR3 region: CASIAAKETQYF. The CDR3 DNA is TGTGCCAGCATTGCAGCAAAAGAGACCCAGTACTTC.

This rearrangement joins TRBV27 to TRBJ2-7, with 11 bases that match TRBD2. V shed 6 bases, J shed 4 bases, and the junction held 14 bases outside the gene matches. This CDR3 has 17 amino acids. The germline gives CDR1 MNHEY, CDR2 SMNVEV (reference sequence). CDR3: CASSTSGIGLAGYEQYF. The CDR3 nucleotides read TGTGCCAGCAGCACCAGCGGGATCGGACTAGCGGGTTACGAGCAGTACTTC.

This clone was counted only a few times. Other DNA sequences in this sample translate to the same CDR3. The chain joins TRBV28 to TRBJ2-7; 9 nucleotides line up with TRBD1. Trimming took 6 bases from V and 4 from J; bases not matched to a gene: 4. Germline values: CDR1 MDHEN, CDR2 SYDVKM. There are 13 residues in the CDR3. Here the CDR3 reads CASSSGTGYEQYF. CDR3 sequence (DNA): TGTGCCAGCAGCTCCGGGACAGGGTACGAGCAGTACTTC. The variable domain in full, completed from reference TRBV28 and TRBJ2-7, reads DVKVTQSSRYLVKRTGEKVFLECVQDMDHENMFWYRQDPGLGLRLIYFSYDVKMKEKGDIPEGYSVSREKKERFSLILESASTNQTSMYLCASSSGTGYEQYFGPGTRLTVT.

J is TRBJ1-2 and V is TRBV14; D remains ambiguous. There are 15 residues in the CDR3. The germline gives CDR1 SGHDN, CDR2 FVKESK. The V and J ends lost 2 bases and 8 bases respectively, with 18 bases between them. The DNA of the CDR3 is TGTGCCAGCAGCCAATTAGGGCGACCCGACTTAGGCTACACCTTC. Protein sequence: CASSQLGRPDLGYTF.